Listed below are T cell receptor beta chains from one sample, sequenced in a study of blood T cell repertoires in COVID-19. Sequencing was performed with immunoSEQ multiplex PCR; in TCRdb, only in-frame clones are kept and a portion is missing. The sample carries fewer than 150,000 clones, roughly 85% recorded once. The sample consisted of peripheral blood. The receptors come from a human donor in a cohort sampled during active COVID-19. Both conserved end residues are part of each CDR3. Each record gives: D gene, V gene, J gene, clone size, CDR3 protein, CDR3 DNA. A D gene is named only where the DNA matches it firmly. Clone size appears in some rows only: once, few, many, or a class for an expanded clone.

d_call: TRBD1; v_call: TRBV29-1; j_call: TRBJ1-2; clone_size: once; cdr3_aa: CSVAGTVLFGGYTF; cdr3_nt: TGCAGCGTCGCCGGGACAGTCCTTTTTGGGGGCTACACCTTC
d_call: -; v_call: TRBV30; j_call: TRBJ1-1; clone_size: -; cdr3_aa: CACNRESTEAFF; cdr3_nt: TGTGCCTGCAACAGGGAGAGCACTGAAGCTTTCTTT
d_call: -; v_call: TRBV7-9; j_call: TRBJ1-2; clone_size: few; cdr3_aa: CASWTGYGYTF; cdr3_nt: TGTGCCAGTTGGACGGGGTATGGCTACACCTTC
d_call: TRBD1; v_call: TRBV19; j_call: TRBJ2-1; clone_size: -; cdr3_aa: CASSVDRGLGYNEQFF; cdr3_nt: TGTGCCAGTAGTGTCGACAGGGGGCTGGGCTACAATGAGCAGTTCTTC
d_call: TRBD2; v_call: TRBV5-4; j_call: TRBJ2-5; clone_size: -; cdr3_aa: CASSLGGRGGQETQYF; cdr3_nt: TGTGCCAGCAGCTTGGGAGGCCGGGGGGGCCAGGAGACCCAGTACTTC
d_call: -; v_call: TRBV11-2; j_call: TRBJ1-5; clone_size: -; cdr3_aa: CASSLGWGEQPQHF; cdr3_nt: TGTGCCAGCAGCTTAGGGTGGGGGGAACAGCCCCAGCATTTT
d_call: TRBD1; v_call: TRBV2; j_call: TRBJ2-7; clone_size: once; cdr3_aa: CASSEVARGPTYEQYF; cdr3_nt: TGTGCCAGCAGTGAGGTCGCCAGGGGGCCAACCTACGAGCAGTACTTC
d_call: -; v_call: TRBV28; j_call: TRBJ1-1; clone_size: few; cdr3_aa: CASSLSGGGNTEAFF; cdr3_nt: TGTGCCAGCAGTTTATCGGGGGGCGGGAACACTGAAGCTTTCTTT
d_call: -; v_call: TRBV5-6; j_call: TRBJ1-1; clone_size: -; cdr3_aa: CASTLQDTEAFF; cdr3_nt: TGTGCCAGCACCCTACAGGACACTGAAGCTTTCTTT
d_call: TRBD1; v_call: TRBV6-6; j_call: TRBJ1-5; clone_size: few; cdr3_aa: CASSLTGGVQPQHF; cdr3_nt: TGTGCCAGCAGTCTCACAGGGGGCGTTCAGCCCCAGCATTTT
d_call: TRBD1; v_call: TRBV19; j_call: TRBJ1-5; clone_size: -; cdr3_aa: CASSPRQGSNQPQHF; cdr3_nt: TGTGCCAGTAGTCCAAGACAGGGTAGCAATCAGCCCCAGCATTTT
d_call: TRBD2; v_call: TRBV7-8; j_call: TRBJ2-1; clone_size: once; cdr3_aa: CASSLGSSGSMGSTDEQFF; cdr3_nt: TGTGCCAGCAGCTTAGGTTCTAGCGGGAGCATGGGCTCGACAGATGAGCAGTTCTTC
d_call: -; v_call: TRBV6-2/TRBV6-3; j_call: TRBJ2-7; clone_size: once; cdr3_aa: CASSYSVLANSYEQYF; cdr3_nt: TGTGCCAGCAGTTACTCGGTTCTAGCGAACTCCTACGAGCAGTACTTC
d_call: TRBD1; v_call: TRBV5-4; j_call: TRBJ1-1; clone_size: -; cdr3_aa: CASSLEGGQYDTEAFF; cdr3_nt: TGTGCCAGCAGCTTGGAAGGGGGCCAATATGACACTGAAGCTTTCTTT
d_call: -; v_call: TRBV30; j_call: TRBJ2-7; clone_size: -; cdr3_aa: CAWSTDRTYEQYF; cdr3_nt: TGTGCCTGGAGTACGGACAGAACCTACGAGCAGTACTTC
d_call: TRBD1; v_call: TRBV7-2; j_call: TRBJ1-1; clone_size: few; cdr3_aa: CASSLRQGGLATEAFF; cdr3_nt: TGTGCCAGCAGCCTAAGACAGGGAGGATTGGCAACTGAAGCTTTCTTT
d_call: TRBD1; v_call: TRBV5-1; j_call: TRBJ2-5; clone_size: -; cdr3_aa: CASSRDSEGETQYF; cdr3_nt: TGCGCCAGCAGCCGGGACAGCGAAGGGGAGACCCAGTACTTC
d_call: -; v_call: TRBV19; j_call: TRBJ2-4; clone_size: -; cdr3_aa: CASSITDTLAKNIQYF; cdr3_nt: TGTGCCAGTAGTATTACGGACACCTTAGCCAAAAACATTCAGTACTTC
d_call: -; v_call: TRBV2; j_call: TRBJ1-2; clone_size: -; cdr3_aa: CASSGRAGNPYGYTF; cdr3_nt: TGTGCCAGCAGTGGCCGAGCAGGGAATCCCTATGGCTACACCTTC
d_call: -; v_call: TRBV5-1; j_call: TRBJ1-1; clone_size: -; cdr3_aa: CASSPDSVNTEAFF; cdr3_nt: TGCGCCAGCAGCCCGGACAGTGTAAACACTGAAGCTTTCTTT
d_call: -; v_call: TRBV12-3/TRBV12-4; j_call: TRBJ2-7; clone_size: -; cdr3_aa: CASSFQGAYEQYF; cdr3_nt: TGTGCCAGCAGTTTTCAAGGGGCCTACGAGCAGTACTTC
d_call: TRBD1; v_call: TRBV24-1; j_call: TRBJ1-1; clone_size: -; cdr3_aa: CATSDGDRQNTEAFF; cdr3_nt: TGTGCCACCAGTGATGGGGACAGACAGAACACTGAAGCTTTCTTT
d_call: TRBD2; v_call: TRBV5-1; j_call: TRBJ2-1; clone_size: once; cdr3_aa: CASTFRTSGGDEQFF; cdr3_nt: TGCGCCAGCACATTTAGGACTAGCGGGGGTGATGAGCAGTTCTTC
d_call: -; v_call: TRBV6-4; j_call: TRBJ2-6; clone_size: few; cdr3_aa: CASSDSRDTSSGANVLTF; cdr3_nt: TGTGCCAGCAGTGACTCTCGGGACACCAGCTCTGGGGCCAACGTCCTGACTTTC
d_call: TRBD2; v_call: TRBV2; j_call: TRBJ2-1; clone_size: -; cdr3_aa: CASSYGLARGRLQSEQFF; cdr3_nt: TGTGCCAGCAGTTACGGACTAGCGCGAGGTCGGTTACAATCTGAGCAGTTCTTC
d_call: -; v_call: TRBV11-2; j_call: TRBJ1-2; clone_size: -; cdr3_aa: CASSLDRRVNYGYTF; cdr3_nt: TGTGCCAGCAGCTTAGACCGCAGGGTAAACTATGGCTACACCTTC
d_call: -; v_call: TRBV1; j_call: TRBJ2-2; clone_size: -; cdr3_aa: CTSIIAGGDTGELFF; cdr3_nt: TGCACCAGCATCATAGCGGGAGGAGACACCGGGGAGCTGTTTTTT
d_call: -; v_call: TRBV11-2; j_call: TRBJ1-6; clone_size: -; cdr3_aa: CASSFQGLGSPLHF; cdr3_nt: TGTGCCAGCAGCTTCCAGGGTCTAGGTTCACCCCTCCACTTT
d_call: -; v_call: TRBV6-5; j_call: TRBJ2-3; clone_size: -; cdr3_aa: CASSYLIQGPRYF; cdr3_nt: TGTGCCAGCAGTTACCTGATTCAGGGCCCCCGGTATTTT
d_call: -; v_call: TRBV4-1; j_call: TRBJ1-1; clone_size: -; cdr3_aa: CASSLEPRQQEAFF; cdr3_nt: TGCGCCAGCAGCCTAGAACCTCGACAGCAAGAAGCTTTCTTT
d_call: -; v_call: TRBV12-3/TRBV12-4; j_call: TRBJ2-3; clone_size: -; cdr3_aa: CASREGYTDTQYF; cdr3_nt: TGTGCCAGCAGGGAGGGATACACAGATACGCAGTATTTT
d_call: -; v_call: TRBV11-3; j_call: TRBJ2-1; clone_size: -; cdr3_aa: CASSLARASYNEQFF; cdr3_nt: TGTGCCAGCAGCTTGGCGCGGGCCTCCTACAATGAGCAGTTCTTC
d_call: -; v_call: TRBV7-2; j_call: TRBJ2-7; clone_size: -; cdr3_aa: CASSLAALNSYEQYF; cdr3_nt: TGTGCCAGCAGCTTAGCGGCTTTAAATTCTTACGAGCAGTACTTC
d_call: TRBD1; v_call: TRBV30; j_call: TRBJ2-7; clone_size: -; cdr3_aa: CAWLGGTGSYEQYF; cdr3_nt: TGTGCCTGGCTAGGCGGGACAGGGTCCTACGAGCAGTACTTC
d_call: TRBD1; v_call: TRBV5-4; j_call: TRBJ2-1; clone_size: -; cdr3_aa: CASSLGTGDHNEQFF; cdr3_nt: TGTGCCAGCAGCTTGGGGACAGGGGACCACAATGAGCAGTTCTTC
d_call: TRBD1; v_call: TRBV5-1; j_call: TRBJ2-2; clone_size: -; cdr3_aa: CASSVRQGDTGELFF; cdr3_nt: TGCGCCAGCAGCGTCCGACAGGGAGACACCGGGGAGCTGTTTTTT